This paragraph covers one T cell receptor beta chain sequence. Each recovered donor of Cohort 3 presented with two negative PCRs, clearance, or symptom resolution. The sample belongs to a study of blood T cell repertoires in COVID-19. Whole-study context: Sample material is recorded as cDNA or gDNA derived from T cells, B-cell-depleted T cells, or PBMCs.

Authors' analysis steps: Quantification of nucleated cells was approximated via reference gene primer amplification. Assay: immunoSEQ multiplex PCR; the TCRdb copy retains only in-frame clones and omits some. The V and J calls and clone size were taken over from that table, and D and trimming were inferred from the DNA. The sample contains 300,000 to 350,000 clones, roughly 84% of which appear only once. The sequence came from a woman in her 30s who had recovered from COVID-19. Sequenced input: PBMCs or T cells enriched from blood (not recorded which).

The CDR3 DNA follows: TGTGCCAGCAGCGTCACAGGGACCTCTGGAAACACCATATATTTT. The encoded protein is CASSVTGTSGNTIYF. This chain joins TRBV9 and TRBJ1-3; D is possibly TRBD1 (6 bases). The CDR3 consists of 15 residues. In germline, CDR1 is SGDLS, CDR2 YYNGEE. V shed 2 bases and J shed 0 bases, with 9 bases lying between them.